Below, 2 T cell receptor beta chains from the same sample are listed, as sequenced in a study of CD4+ T cells in melanoma. The data were produced by immunoSEQ multiplex PCR, yet TCRdb's version contains in-frame clones alone and is incomplete. The sample has about 110,000 clones, approximately 92% seen once; the top ten hold about 3.5%. Material for sequencing was peripheral blood. All receptors derive from a human donor with melanoma.

The chain has TRBV7-3 and TRBJ2-7; the D call may be TRBD1 or TRBD2 (5 bases each). The V end lost 4 bases, the J end lost 0 bases, and 13 bases lay between the germline ends. This CDR3 is built from 15 residues. Germline loops: CDR1 SGHTA, CDR2 FQGTGA. CDR3: CASSSGTAGSYEQYF. The CDR3 DNA reads as TGTGCCAGCAGCTCGGGGACGGCGGGCTCCTACGAGCAGTACTTC.

The chain couples TRBV7-9 to TRBJ1-2; maybe TRBD1 (6 bases). V lost 7 bases and J lost 4, with 13 bases in between. Germline values: CDR1 SEHNR, CDR2 FQNEAQ (reference sequence). This CDR3 is built from 13 residues. The CDR3, as DNA: TGTGCCAGCAACCGGGACAATTTCTATGGCTACACCTTC. Its protein is CASNRDNFYGYTF.